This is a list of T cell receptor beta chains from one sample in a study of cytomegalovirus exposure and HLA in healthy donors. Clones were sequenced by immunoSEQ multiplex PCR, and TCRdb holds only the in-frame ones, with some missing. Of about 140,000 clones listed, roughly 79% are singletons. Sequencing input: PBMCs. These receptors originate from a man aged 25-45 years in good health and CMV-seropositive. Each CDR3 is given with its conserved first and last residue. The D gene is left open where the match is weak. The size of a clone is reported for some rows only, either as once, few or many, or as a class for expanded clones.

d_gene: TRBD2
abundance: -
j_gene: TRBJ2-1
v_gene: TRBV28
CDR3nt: TGTGCCAGCAGCCCAACGACTAGCGGGGGTGCAACCTACAATGAGCAGTTCTTC
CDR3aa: CASSPTTSGGATYNEQFF

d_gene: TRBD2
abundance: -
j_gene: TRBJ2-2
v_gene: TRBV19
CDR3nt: TGTGCCAGTAGTCCCTGGACTAGCGGGACCGGGGAGCTGTTTTTT
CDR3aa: CASSPWTSGTGELFF

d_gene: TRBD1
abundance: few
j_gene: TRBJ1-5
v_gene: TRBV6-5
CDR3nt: TGTGCCAGCAGAGCCCGGGACAGTTATCAGCCCCAGCATTTT
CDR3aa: CASRARDSYQPQHF

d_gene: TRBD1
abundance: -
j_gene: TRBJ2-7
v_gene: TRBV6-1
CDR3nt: TGTGCCAGCAGTGAAGCGGTTTGGTCGGGTACAGGGGCCTCCTACGAGCAGTACTTC
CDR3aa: CASSEAVWSGTGASYEQYF

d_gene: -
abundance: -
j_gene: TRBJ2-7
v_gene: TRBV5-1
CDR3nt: TGCGCCAGCAATACAGGGAGCTCCTACGAGCAGTACTTC
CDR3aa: CASNTGSSYEQYF

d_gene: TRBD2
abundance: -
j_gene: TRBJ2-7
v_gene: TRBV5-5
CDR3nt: TGTGCCAGCAGCTCAACCGGGACTAGCGGGTTACCTTCCTACGAGCAGTACTTC
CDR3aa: CASSSTGTSGLPSYEQYF

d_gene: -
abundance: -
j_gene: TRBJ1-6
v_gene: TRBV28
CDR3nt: TGTGCCAGCAGTTTTGAATTGAGGGTCGGGTCACCCCTCCACTTT
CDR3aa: CASSFELRVGSPLHF

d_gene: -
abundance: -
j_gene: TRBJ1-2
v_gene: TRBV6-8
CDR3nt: TGTGCCAGCAGGACTTTACGGGGCAGGGGAACCCGCCCTAACTATGGCTACACCTTC
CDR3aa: CASRTLRGRGTRPNYGYTF

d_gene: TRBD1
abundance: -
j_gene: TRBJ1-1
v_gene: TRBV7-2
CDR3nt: TGTGCCAGCAGCCATTTCACAACAGGGGGCCCTATGAACACTGAAGCTTTCTTT
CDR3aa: CASSHFTTGGPMNTEAFF

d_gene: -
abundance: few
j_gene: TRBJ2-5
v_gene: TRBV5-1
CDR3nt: TGCGCCAGCAGCTTAAACAGGGCAGGAGAGACCCAGTACTTC
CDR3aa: CASSLNRAGETQYF

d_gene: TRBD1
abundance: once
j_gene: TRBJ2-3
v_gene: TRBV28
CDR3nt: TGTGCCAGCAGTCGGCAAGGGGGCCTCACAGATACGCAGTATTTT
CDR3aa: CASSRQGGLTDTQYF

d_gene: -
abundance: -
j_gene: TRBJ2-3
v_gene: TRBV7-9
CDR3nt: TGTGCCAGCAGCAGCACCCTGCTAGCTTTGACAGATACGCAGTATTTT
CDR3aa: CASSSTLLALTDTQYF

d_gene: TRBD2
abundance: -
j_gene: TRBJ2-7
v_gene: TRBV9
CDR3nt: TGTGCCAGCAGCCCCGGGGGGGTGTTGTCCGGCTACGAGCAGTACTTC
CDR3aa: CASSPGGVLSGYEQYF

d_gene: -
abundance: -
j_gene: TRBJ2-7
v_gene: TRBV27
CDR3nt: TGTGCCAGCAGTCCCCGGTCCTCCTACGAGCAGTACTTC
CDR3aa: CASSPRSSYEQYF

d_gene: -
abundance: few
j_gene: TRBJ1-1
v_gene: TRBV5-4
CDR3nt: TGTGCCAGCAGCACGGACTTTATGAACACTGAAGCTTTCTTT
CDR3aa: CASSTDFMNTEAFF

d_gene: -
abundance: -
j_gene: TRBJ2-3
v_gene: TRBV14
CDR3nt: TGTGCCAGCAGCCCTCAACAGGGAACCGATACGCAGTATTTT
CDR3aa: CASSPQQGTDTQYF

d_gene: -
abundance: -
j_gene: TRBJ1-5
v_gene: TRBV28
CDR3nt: TGTGCCAGCAGCTCCGCCGGGGGGAGTCAGCCCCAGCATTTT
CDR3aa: CASSSAGGSQPQHF

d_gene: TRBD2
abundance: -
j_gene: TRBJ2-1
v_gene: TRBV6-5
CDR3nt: TGTGCCAGCAGTTTGGCTAGCGGGGAGCAGTTCTTC
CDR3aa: CASSLASGEQFF

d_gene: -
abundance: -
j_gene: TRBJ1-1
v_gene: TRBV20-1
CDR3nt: TGCAGTGCTAGAGGGGAGGCTGAAGCTTTCTTT
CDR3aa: CSARGEAEAFF

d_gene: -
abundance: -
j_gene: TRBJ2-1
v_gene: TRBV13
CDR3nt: TGTGCCAGCAGCTTAGGGGCCGGGTTCGCCTACAATGAGCAGTTCTTC
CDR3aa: CASSLGAGFAYNEQFF